The 30 T cell receptor beta chains below come from one sample, sequenced in a study of shared clonotypes between healthy human individuals. CD45RO-negative cells were positively selected for CCR7, leaving out terminally differentiated effector memory CD45RA+ cells. Clones were read by immunoSEQ multiplex PCR, and TCRdb kept only the in-frame ones, dropping some. The data show around 1.9 million clones, approximately 94% seen once. The material sequenced was naive CD8+ T cells from PBMCs. The receptors shown here come from a man aged 18 to 29 in good health. Some clones in this sample may be carry-over from other donors' samples.

This clone was seen only once. The V gene is TRBV15, the J gene TRBJ2-1, with a weak D call TRBD2 (6 bases). Germline CDR1 reads LNHNV; CDR2 reads YYDKDF (reference sequence). The V gene lost 3 bases and the J gene lost 2 bases, with 14 bases spanning the gap. This CDR3 is built from 16 residues. CDR3 nucleotides: TGTGCCACCAGCAGCACATCCGGGACTCCCTACAATGAGCAGTTCTTC. Protein: CATSSTSGTPYNEQFF.

This clone has just one count. The rearrangement uses TRBV5-1 and TRBJ2-5; D remains ambiguous. V was shortened by 1 base and J by 11 bases, with 12 bases between the two germline ends. Germline values: CDR1 SGHRS, CDR2 YFSETQ. This CDR3 is 12 amino acids long. The CDR3 DNA reads TGCGCCAGCAGCTTGTTCTCCGATGAGCAGTACTTC. Amino acid sequence: CASSLFSDEQYF.

The sample holds one count of this clone. The chain carries TRBV19 and TRBJ2-3, with 7 bases that match TRBD2. Germline V lookup: CDR1 LNHDA, CDR2 SQIVND (reference sequence). The CDR3 runs to 15 residues. The V gene end was trimmed by 8 bases and the J gene end by 4 bases; junction bases not matched to a gene: 12. CDR3 region: CASSPRVAGPDTQYF. CDR3 bases: TGTGCCAGTTCCCCGAGGGTAGCGGGTCCAGATACGCAGTATTTT.

The chain recombines TRBV13 with TRBJ2-7, with 9 bases fitting TRBD2. V lost 6 bases and J lost 5; bases outside the gene matches: 11. Germline-derived CDR1 and CDR2 are PRHDT and FYEKMQ (reference sequence). CDR3 length equals 15 residues. This CDR3 reads CASRGSGLASHEQYF. DNA of the CDR3: TGTGCCAGCAGGGGGTCCGGACTAGCGTCCCACGAGCAGTACTTC.

The rearrangement uses TRBV29-1 and TRBJ1-2; 9 nucleotides align to TRBD1. This CDR3 has 15 amino acids. Germline V gene data show CDR1 as SQVTM and CDR2 as ANQGSEA. The junction had 17 bases not matched to a gene; V was cut back by 6 bases and J by 9 bases. The DNA for the CDR3 is TGCAGCGTCCTAAACCGGGACAGGGCCCCCCCTAGCTACACCTTC. Protein sequence: CSVLNRDRAPPSYTF.

J is TRBJ2-7 and V is TRBV11-2, with TRBD2 as a possible D gene (6 bases). Trimming pared 1 base from V and 3 bases from J, leaving 22 bases between. Germline CDR1 is SGHAT and CDR2 is FQNNGV. This CDR3 contains 18 residues. The CDR3 loop is CASSLGAPWREGVYEQYF. The DNA for the CDR3 is TGTGCCAGCAGCTTAGGAGCCCCATGGCGGGAAGGGGTCTACGAGCAGTACTTC.

DNA of the CDR3: TGTGCCAGCAGTCCGACCTTCGGGAACCGCCGAGAGACCCAGTACTTC. Translation: CASSPTFGNRRETQYF. The chain employs TRBV27 and TRBJ2-5; D perhaps matches TRBD2 (5 bases). The CDR3 has 16 amino acids. Germline assignment: CDR1 MNHEY and CDR2 SMNVEV (reference sequence). Trimming pared 5 bases from V and 4 bases from J, leaving 20 bases between.

The rearrangement joins TRBV11-2 to TRBJ2-3; 10 bases map to TRBD2. The length of the CDR3 is 19 residues. V gave up 2 bases and J gave up 3 bases; unmatched junction bases: 14. From germline, CDR1 is SGHAT and CDR2 FQNNGV. DNA of the CDR3: TGTGCCAGCAGCTTATTTAGGGCCGCTAGCGGGAGACGAACAGATACGCAGTATTTT. As protein: CASSLFRAASGRRTDTQYF.

The rearrangement uses TRBV19 and TRBJ2-7; the D gene is possibly TRBD1 (5 bases). Trimming pared 0 bases from V and 2 bases from J, leaving 11 bases between. Germline-derived CDR1 and CDR2 are LNHDA and SQIVND (reference sequence). The CDR3 contains 15 residues. The chain's CDR3 is CASSIDRTLTYEQYF. CDR3 DNA: TGTGCCAGTAGTATAGATCGGACACTTACCTACGAGCAGTACTTC.

J is TRBJ1-1 and V is TRBV27, with TRBD1 identical over 7 bases. V shed 6 bases, J shed 4 bases, and the junction held 5 bases outside the gene matches. Germline CDR1 and CDR2: MNHEY and SMNVEV (reference sequence). CDR3 length: 13 residues. For the CDR3, the DNA is TGTGCCAGCAGAGAGACAGGGCCCACTGAAGCTTTCTTT. Protein: CASRETGPTEAFF.

A remark on this clone: The sample carries other DNA sequences with the same CDR3. The rearrangement links TRBV9 to TRBJ2-5; unclear D gene. The CDR3 is 15 residues long. The V gene lost 2 bases and the J gene lost 0 bases, with 11 bases spanning the gap. Germline V gene data show CDR1 as SGDLS and CDR2 as YYNGEE. The CDR3 reads CASSVGSGYQETQYF. The CDR3, as DNA: TGTGCCAGCAGCGTGGGCTCGGGTTACCAAGAGACCCAGTACTTC.

J is TRBJ2-7 and V is TRBV13, with 7 bases aligning to TRBD2. V dropped 5 bases and J dropped 4; count of bases not matched to a gene: 11. CDR1 and CDR2 (germline): PRHDT, FYEKMQ (reference sequence). There are 15 residues in the CDR3. CDR3 coding DNA: TGTGCCAGCAGCCCGTCGGGGCGGGAGAAGTACGAGCAGTACTTC. Its translation: CASSPSGREKYEQYF. The whole variable domain, remainder taken from reference TRBV13 and TRBJ2-7, is AAGVIQSPRHLIKEKRETATLKCYPIPRHDTVYWYQQGPGQDPQFLISFYEKMQSDKGSIPDRFSAQQFSDYHSELNMSSLELGDSALYFCASSPSGREKYEQYFGPGTRLTVT.

The genes are TRBV25-1 and TRBJ2-1; D not certain. The V gene's germline CDR1 is MGHDK and CDR2 SYGVNS. Deletions cut 3 bases from V and 8 bases from J, with 23 bases between. There are 17 residues in the CDR3. CDR3 in amino acids: CASSDTSVRAPLHEQFF. The CDR3 DNA reads TGTGCCAGCAGTGACACGTCGGTACGGGCTCCTCTCCATGAGCAGTTCTTC.

The chain employs TRBV5-4 and TRBJ2-7; 16 nucleotides agree with TRBD2. The germline V gene encodes CDR1 SGHNT and CDR2 YYREEE (reference sequence). V shed 4 bases, J shed 3 bases, and the junction held 1 base outside the gene matches. The CDR3 totals 15 residues. The CDR3 is CASSGTSGRGYEQYF. The CDR3 DNA reads TGTGCCAGCAGCGGGACTAGCGGGAGGGGCTACGAGCAGTACTTC.

This chain joins TRBV4-1 and TRBJ1-3; D remains ambiguous. Per germline, CDR1 MGHRA and CDR2 YSYEKL. This CDR3 spans 15 amino acids. V lost 1 base and J lost 0, with 7 bases in between. The CDR3 region is CASSQAHHSGNTIYF. In DNA form, the CDR3 reads TGCGCCAGCAGCCAAGCTCATCACTCTGGAAACACCATATATTTT.

This clone is a singleton in its sample. The chain recombines TRBV14 with TRBJ2-5, with D unresolved. CDR1 and CDR2 from the germline V gene are SGHDN and FVKESK. The CDR3 consists of 15 residues. V shed 0 bases and J shed 4 bases, with 12 bases lying between them. The CDR3 bases are TGTGCCAGCAGCCAAGACACCGTTGGCGTAGAGACCCAGTACTTC. Residues: CASSQDTVGVETQYF. The full variable domain, rest sourced from reference TRBV14 and TRBJ2-5, is EAGVTQFPSHSVIEKGQTVTLRCDPISGHDNLYWYRRVMGKEIKFLLHFVKESKQDESGMPNNRFLAERTGGTYSTLKVQPAELEDSGVYFCASSQDTVGVETQYFGPGTRLLVL.

J is TRBJ2-7 and V is TRBV4-1, with D possibly being TRBD2 (5 bases). Looked up from germline, CDR1 is MGHRA and CDR2 is YSYEKL. The CDR3 has 17 amino acids. V lost 0 bases to trimming and J lost 2 bases, with 17 bases between them. In DNA form, the CDR3 reads TGCGCCAGCAGCCAAGAATCGAAGGGTCCGGGAACCTACGAGCAGTACTTC. Translated, it gives CASSQESKGPGTYEQYF.

To note about this clone: This sample also contains other DNA sequences that code for the same CDR3. The rearrangement joins TRBV4-3 to TRBJ2-7, with 9 positions matching TRBD2. V was pared by 0 bases and J by 5 bases, with 5 bases of the junction left unmatched. Germline CDR1 is LGHNA and CDR2 is YSLEER. CDR3 size: 15 residues. CDR3 residues: CASSQDTSGSNEQYF. The CDR3 nucleotides read TGCGCCAGCAGCCAAGATACTAGCGGGTCGAACGAGCAGTACTTC.

This chain connects TRBV18 to TRBJ2-3, with 7 bases fitting TRBD1. Losses at the gene ends were 5 bases for V and 4 bases for J; bases not matched to a gene: 9. The CDR3 is 15 amino acids. CDR1 is KGHSH, CDR2 LQKENI, per germline. CDR3 region: CASSGDRERPDTQYF. For the CDR3, the DNA is TGTGCCAGCTCAGGCGACAGGGAAAGGCCAGATACGCAGTATTTT.

This sequence joins TRBV9 and TRBJ2-1; D uncertain. The CDR3 extends over 15 amino acids. Germline V gives CDR1 SGDLS, CDR2 YYNGEE. V lost 9 bases and J lost 5, with 21 bases in between. CDR3 DNA sequence: TGTGCCACCTCCCCCTCGGCGTTGGCGGACAATGAGCAGTTCTTC. Its translation is CATSPSALADNEQFF.

The gene calls are TRBV7-9 and TRBJ2-1; a weak D match, TRBD2 (5 bases). V lost 7 bases and J 3 bases, leaving 19 bases between the germline ends. Germline-derived CDR1 and CDR2 are SEHNR and FQNEAQ (reference sequence). The CDR3 consists of 16 residues. CDR3 protein: CASTPRGEIFYNEQFF. The CDR3 nucleotides are TGTGCCAGCACCCCACGGGGAGAGATCTTCTACAATGAGCAGTTCTTC.

The chain couples TRBV19 to TRBJ2-1, with TRBD2 identical over 9 bases. The CDR3 spans 15 residues. Looked up from germline, CDR1 is LNHDA and CDR2 is SQIVND (reference sequence). The trim removed 7 bases at V and 4 bases at J, leaving 8 bases unmatched. CDR3 nucleotides: TGTGCCAGTAAGGGGCGGGAGGGTGTATACAATGAGCAGTTCTTC. Amino acids: CASKGREGVYNEQFF.

The CDR3 sequence is CASSRLSRDLQETQYF. In DNA, the CDR3 is TGTGCCAGCAGCCGACTTTCCAGGGACCTACAAGAGACCCAGTACTTC. V usage is TRBV14 and J usage is TRBJ2-5; either TRBD1 or TRBD2 may supply D (5 bases each). Per the germline V gene, CDR1 is SGHDN and CDR2 is FVKESK. The CDR3 contains 16 residues. V dropped 4 bases and J dropped 2 bases, with 17 bases sitting between them.

V is TRBV6-5 and J is TRBJ2-7; 8 bases match TRBD2. In germline, CDR1 is MNHEY, CDR2 SVGAGI. This CDR3 spans 14 amino acids. V lost 7 bases, J lost 4 bases, and 9 bases stayed unmatched. The CDR3 protein is CASNIREGGYEQYF. The CDR3 region has the DNA TGTGCCAGCAACATCCGGGAGGGAGGATACGAGCAGTACTTC.

The chain carries TRBV7-8 and TRBJ2-2; D perhaps matches TRBD1 (5 bases). Germline lookup yields CDR1 SGHVS and CDR2 FQNEAQ. CDR3 length: 13 residues. Trimming stripped 5 bases from V and 7 bases from J, with 11 bases between. CDR3 bases: TGTGCCAGCAGCCCGGCAGGGTACGGGGAGCTGTTTTTT. It translates to CASSPAGYGELFF. Full variable domain (missing parts from reference TRBV7-8 and TRBJ2-2): GAGVSQSPRYKVAKRGQDVALRCDPISGHVSLFWYQQALGQGPEFLTYFQNEAQLDKSGLPSDRFFAERPEGSVSTLKIQRTQQEDSAVYLCASSPAGYGELFFGEGSRLTVL.

The gene calls are TRBV27 and TRBJ2-1; TRBD2 aligns across 12 bases. This CDR3 spans 16 amino acids. Germline V gene data show CDR1 as MNHEY and CDR2 as SMNVEV (reference sequence). With 5 bases clipped from V and 4 bases from J, the junction kept 6 bases outside the gene matches. CDR3 sequence reads: CASSRTSGIQYNEQFF. For the CDR3, the DNA is TGTGCCAGCAGTCGGACTAGCGGGATACAATACAATGAGCAGTTCTTC.

This chain joins TRBV5-5 and TRBJ2-7; D perhaps matches TRBD2 (6 bases). Trimming removed 0 bases from V and 5 bases from J, with 18 bases in between. This CDR3 is built from 16 residues. Germline V gene sequence: CDR1 SGHKS, CDR2 YYEKEE (reference sequence). The CDR3 reads CASSLAYSGVQNEQYF. The CDR3 DNA reads as TGTGCCAGCAGCTTGGCTTATTCGGGGGTTCAAAACGAGCAGTACTTC.

The gene calls are TRBV6-1 and TRBJ2-7; 9 positions agree with TRBD1. CDR1 and CDR2 from the germline V gene are MNHNS and SASEGT. CDR3 length equals 14 residues. V trimming: 3 bases; J trimming: 4 bases; junction bases outside the gene matches: 4. CDR3 DNA: TGTGCCAGCAGTGAGGGGACAGGGTTGTACGAGCAGTACTTC. Encoded protein: CASSEGTGLYEQYF.

The rearrangement links TRBV28 to TRBJ2-7; D remains unclear. CDR3 length: 12 residues. The V and J ends lost 7 bases and 3 bases respectively, with 10 bases between them. CDR1 is MDHEN, CDR2 SYDVKM, per germline. The CDR3: CASTVAGYEQYF. CDR3 coding DNA: TGTGCCAGCACAGTGGCCGGCTACGAGCAGTACTTC.

This clone showed up just a few times. Distinct nucleotide sequences in the sample also encode this CDR3. The rearrangement uses TRBV20-1 and TRBJ2-7, with D uncertain. The CDR3 is 11 residues long. V was pared by 0 bases and J by 7 bases, with 7 bases between. The germline gives CDR1 DFQATT, CDR2 SNEGSKA (reference sequence). This CDR3 is CSAREYGEQYF. The CDR3 coding sequence is TGCAGTGCTAGAGAATATGGGGAGCAGTACTTC.